This is a list of T cell receptor beta chains from one sample in a study of cytomegalovirus exposure and HLA in healthy donors. TCRdb's table, derived via immunoSEQ multiplex PCR, lists solely in-frame clones and lacks some. The repertoire has about 82,000 clones, over 75% of them found once; the top ten carry about 3.5%. Sample: PBMCs. The receptors were gathered from a man over 45 in good health and CMV-seronegative. CDR3s include the opening cysteine and the closing phenylalanine or tryptophan. A D gene is named only where the DNA matches it firmly. Size tells how often a clone was seen (once, few, many) or the class of an expanded clone, and some rows leave it out.

v_gene: TRBV10-3
abundance: NA
j_gene: TRBJ1-2
d_gene: NA
CDR3aa: CAISEGGRIYGYTF
CDR3nt: TGTGCCATCTCGGAAGGCGGGCGGATCTATGGCTACACCTTC

v_gene: TRBV12-5
abundance: NA
j_gene: TRBJ2-1
d_gene: TRBD2
CDR3aa: CASALIAGGPSNEQFF
CDR3nt: TGTGCTAGTGCCCTAATAGCGGGGGGGCCATCGAATGAGCAGTTCTTC

v_gene: TRBV6-5
abundance: NA
j_gene: TRBJ2-7
d_gene: NA
CDR3aa: CASIRKRGSYEQYF
CDR3nt: TGTGCCAGCATTAGGAAGAGAGGTTCCTACGAGCAGTACTTC

v_gene: TRBV7-9
abundance: NA
j_gene: TRBJ2-5
d_gene: NA
CDR3aa: CASRQTGNQETQYF
CDR3nt: TGTGCCAGCAGACAGACGGGAAACCAAGAGACCCAGTACTTC

v_gene: TRBV13
abundance: NA
j_gene: TRBJ2-5
d_gene: TRBD1
CDR3aa: CASSRKTGGGQETQYF
CDR3nt: TGTGCCAGCAGCCGGAAGACAGGGGGAGGCCAAGAGACCCAGTACTTC

v_gene: TRBV2
abundance: NA
j_gene: TRBJ1-6
d_gene: NA
CDR3aa: CASSEREGVGSPLHF
CDR3nt: TGTGCCAGCAGTGAACGAGAAGGGGTCGGGTCACCCCTCCACTTT

v_gene: TRBV2
abundance: NA
j_gene: TRBJ1-5
d_gene: TRBD1
CDR3aa: CASSDPPGQGNQPHHF
CDR3nt: TGTGCCAGCAGCGACCCCCCTGGACAGGGCAATCAGCCCCATCATTTT

v_gene: TRBV28
abundance: few
j_gene: TRBJ1-2
d_gene: TRBD1
CDR3aa: CASSSGDRGRTGYTF
CDR3nt: TGTGCCAGCAGTTCTGGGGACAGGGGCCGGACTGGCTACACCTTC

v_gene: TRBV5-1
abundance: NA
j_gene: TRBJ1-1
d_gene: NA
CDR3aa: CASSLEEGLTEAFF
CDR3nt: TGCGCCAGCAGCTTGGAGGAGGGACTCACTGAAGCTTTCTTT

v_gene: TRBV28
abundance: NA
j_gene: TRBJ1-1
d_gene: NA
CDR3aa: CASSYWQGLRTEAFF
CDR3nt: TGTGCCAGCAGTTACTGGCAGGGCTTGAGGACTGAAGCTTTCTTT

v_gene: TRBV7-3
abundance: NA
j_gene: TRBJ2-7
d_gene: TRBD1
CDR3aa: CASSLLGDRSYEQYF
CDR3nt: TGTGCCAGCAGCTTACTAGGGGACAGGTCCTACGAGCAGTACTTC

v_gene: TRBV5-1
abundance: NA
j_gene: TRBJ2-1
d_gene: TRBD1
CDR3aa: CASRPPGQPYNEQFF
CDR3nt: TGCGCCAGCAGACCACCGGGACAGCCTTACAATGAGCAGTTCTTC

v_gene: TRBV5-4
abundance: once
j_gene: TRBJ2-6
d_gene: NA
CDR3aa: CASSLGQRGFGSGANVLTF
CDR3nt: TGTGCCAGCAGCTTGGGCCAAAGGGGGTTCGGTTCTGGGGCCAACGTCCTGACTTTC

v_gene: TRBV5-1
abundance: NA
j_gene: TRBJ1-1
d_gene: TRBD1
CDR3aa: CASSLSTGGTEAFF
CDR3nt: TGCGCCAGCAGCTTATCCACAGGGGGCACTGAAGCTTTCTTT

v_gene: TRBV7-9
abundance: NA
j_gene: TRBJ2-7
d_gene: TRBD1
CDR3aa: CASSPRDRVSEQYF
CDR3nt: TGTGCCAGCAGCCCCCGGGACAGGGTCAGCGAGCAGTACTTC

v_gene: TRBV7-2
abundance: NA
j_gene: TRBJ1-2
d_gene: TRBD1
CDR3aa: CASSPDRNYGYTF
CDR3nt: TGTGCCAGCAGCCCGGACAGGAACTATGGCTACACCTTC

v_gene: TRBV15
abundance: NA
j_gene: TRBJ1-5
d_gene: NA
CDR3aa: CATSRELTAGALRGQPQHF
CDR3nt: TGTGCCACCAGCAGGGAACTAACCGCGGGCGCCCTCAGGGGTCAGCCCCAGCATTTT